The entry that follows covers one T cell receptor beta chain sequence. Its specificity is unknown. There are 13 residues in the CDR3. V lost 3 bases and J lost 4, with 10 bases in between. The V gene's germline CDR1 is SGHAT and CDR2 FQNNGV. This sample was taken from a study of shared clonotypes between healthy human individuals. Profiled with immunoSEQ multiplex PCR; TCRdb holds only in-frame clones, not every one. The sample has about 580,000 clones, roughly 98% seen once. CD45RO negativity and positive selection for CCR7 defined naive CD8 cells, a population that excluded terminally differentiated effector memory CD45RA+ cells. Points from the study as a whole: Generally, naive subsets (rather than memory subsets) showed larger estimated richness.

This rearrangement joins TRBV11-2 to TRBJ2-7; D unclear. Material for sequencing was naive CD8+ T cells sorted from blood. This sequence originates from a man aged 25-45 years in good health. CDR3 in amino acids: CASSLAWMYEQYF. The CDR3 coding sequence is TGTGCCAGCAGCTTGGCATGGATGTACGAGCAGTACTTC. The complete variable domain, with remaining parts taken from reference TRBV11-2 and TRBJ2-7, reads EAGVAQSPRYKIIEKRQSVAFWCNPISGHATLYWYQQILGQGPKLLIQFQNNGVVDDSQLPKDRFSAERLKGVDSTLKIQPAKLEDSAVYLCASSLAWMYEQYFGPGTRLTVT.